This T cell receptor (beta chain) is drawn from a study of long-term antiretroviral therapy in people with HIV. With survey level as its setting, the immunoSEQ assay was v3.0. Clones were sequenced by immunoSEQ multiplex PCR, and TCRdb holds only the in-frame ones, with some missing. The sample consists of about 35,000 clones, about 80% of them appearing once. Sequences were derived from unsorted PBMCs, sampled 2 years after starting antiretroviral therapy. The source is a woman between 45 and 65 years old with HIV.

The CDR3 nucleotides are TGTGCCAGCTCACCAGATCGACAGGGGAAGACCCAGTACTTC. Encoded protein: CASSPDRQGKTQYF. V is TRBV18 and J is TRBJ2-5; 8 nucleotides line up with TRBD1. J was trimmed by 6 bases and V by 2 bases; bases with no gene match: 5. CDR1 and CDR2 from the germline V gene are KGHSH and LQKENI. CDR3 size: 14 residues.